This T cell receptor beta chain was sequenced for a study of graft-versus-host responses after intestinal transplantation. Study-wide background: Following induction with anti-thymocyte globulin, all recipients were given tacrolimus and steroids for approximately 3 years. Study results and limitations: GvH clones surfaced in recipient marrow, some emerging earlier in ileum or blood. High graft-versus-host to host-versus-graft T cell clonal ratios marked allografts of patients with graft-donor macrochimerism.

The germline V and J ends were trimmed by 8 bases and 2 bases, with 12 bases remaining between them. Germline CDR1 MNHNY, CDR2 SVGAGI (reference sequence). CDR3 length: 13 residues. Data came from immunoSEQ multiplex PCR; TCRdb stores just in-frame clones and leaves some out. Of 90,000 to 150,000 clones detected, just under 95% appear once; the ten largest clones hold 0.095% to 0.15%. Concerning this clone: Its antigen remains unknown.

This rearrangement joins TRBV6-6 to TRBJ1-2; no firm D call. The sequence came from a human donor who received an intestinal transplant. This specimen was unstimulated CD4+ T cells sorted from spleen or lymph node cells, taken before intestinal transplant. In nucleotides, the CDR3 is TGTGCCAGCCGGTTGACAAGAAACTATGGCTACACCTTC. Translating it yields CASRLTRNYGYTF.